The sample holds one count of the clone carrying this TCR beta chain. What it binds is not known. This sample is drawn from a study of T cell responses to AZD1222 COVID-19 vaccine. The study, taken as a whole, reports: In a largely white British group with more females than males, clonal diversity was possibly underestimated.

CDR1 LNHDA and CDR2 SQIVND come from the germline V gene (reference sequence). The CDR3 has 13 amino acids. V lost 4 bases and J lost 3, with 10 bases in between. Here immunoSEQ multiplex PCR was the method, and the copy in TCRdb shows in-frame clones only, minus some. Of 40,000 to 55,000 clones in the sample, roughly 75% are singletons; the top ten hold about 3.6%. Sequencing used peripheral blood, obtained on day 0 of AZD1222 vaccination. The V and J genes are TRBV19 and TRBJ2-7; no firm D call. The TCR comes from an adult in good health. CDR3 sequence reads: CASSTHHSYEQYF. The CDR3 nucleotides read TGTGCCAGTAGTACCCACCACAGCTACGAGCAGTACTTC.